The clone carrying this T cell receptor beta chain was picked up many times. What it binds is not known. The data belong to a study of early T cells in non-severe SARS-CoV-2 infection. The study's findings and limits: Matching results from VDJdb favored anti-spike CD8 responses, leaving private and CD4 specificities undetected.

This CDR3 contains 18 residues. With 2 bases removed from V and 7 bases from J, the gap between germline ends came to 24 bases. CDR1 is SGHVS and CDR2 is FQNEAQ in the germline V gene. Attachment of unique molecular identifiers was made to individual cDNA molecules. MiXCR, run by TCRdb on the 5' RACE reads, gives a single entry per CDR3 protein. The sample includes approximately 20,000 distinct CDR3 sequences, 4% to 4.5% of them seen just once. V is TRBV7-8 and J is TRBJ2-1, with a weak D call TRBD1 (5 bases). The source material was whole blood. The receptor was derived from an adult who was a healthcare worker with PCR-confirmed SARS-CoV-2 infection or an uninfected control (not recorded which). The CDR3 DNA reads TGTGCCAGCAGCTTACAATCACGCTTGGTCCGCAGGGTTAATGAGCAGTTCTTC. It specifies CASSLQSRLVRRVNEQFF.